Listed below are T cell receptor beta chains from one sample, sequenced in a study of blood T cell repertoires in COVID-19. The repertoire was sequenced with immunoSEQ multiplex PCR; TCRdb's copy has only in-frame clones and lacks some. The repertoire consists of about 73,000 clones, with approximately 83% occurring once and the leading ten covering 2.5%. What was sequenced was peripheral blood. The source is a man older than 75 with active or convalescent COVID-19. Each CDR3 is given with its conserved first and last residue. Fields, in order: clone size, V gene, D gene, J gene, CDR3 protein, CDR3 DNA. The D gene is left open where the match is weak. For some rows the clone size is stated as once, few or many, or as a class when expanded; others skip it.

abundance: .; v_gene: TRBV6-5; d_gene: TRBD1; j_gene: TRBJ1-2; CDR3aa: CASSSQLGQGVRGYTF; CDR3nt: TGTGCCAGCAGTTCTCAACTGGGACAGGGGGTGCGCGGCTACACCTTC
abundance: .; v_gene: TRBV12-3/TRBV12-4; d_gene: TRBD1; j_gene: TRBJ2-1; CDR3aa: CASSARTGNEQFF; CDR3nt: TGTGCCAGCAGTGCCCGGACAGGGAACGAGCAGTTCTTC
abundance: few; v_gene: TRBV27; d_gene: .; j_gene: TRBJ2-1; CDR3aa: CASSLFAGSYNEQFF; CDR3nt: TGTGCCAGCAGTTTATTTGCGGGGTCCTACAATGAGCAGTTCTTC
abundance: .; v_gene: TRBV5-1; d_gene: TRBD2; j_gene: TRBJ2-7; CDR3aa: CASSSGLAGDHEQYF; CDR3nt: TGCGCCAGCAGCTCAGGACTAGCGGGAGATCACGAGCAGTACTTC
abundance: .; v_gene: TRBV18; d_gene: .; j_gene: TRBJ2-7; CDR3aa: CASSPRHGEQYF; CDR3nt: TGTGCCAGCTCACCCCGACATGGCGAGCAGTACTTC
abundance: .; v_gene: TRBV2; d_gene: TRBD1; j_gene: TRBJ1-2; CDR3aa: CASNEDRLNYGYTF; CDR3nt: TGTGCCAGCAATGAGGACAGGTTGAACTATGGCTACACCTTC
abundance: .; v_gene: TRBV2; d_gene: .; j_gene: TRBJ2-3; CDR3aa: CASFRQGGITDTQYF; CDR3nt: TGTGCCAGCTTCCGGCAGGGTGGTATCACAGATACGCAGTATTTT
abundance: once; v_gene: TRBV6-1; d_gene: .; j_gene: TRBJ2-4; CDR3aa: CASSDRRDLAKNIQYF; CDR3nt: TGTGCCAGCAGTGACCGCAGGGATCTAGCCAAAAACATTCAGTACTTC
abundance: .; v_gene: TRBV6-5; d_gene: .; j_gene: TRBJ1-6; CDR3aa: CASNQVLYNSPLHF; CDR3nt: TGTGCCAGCAATCAGGTCCTCTATAATTCACCCCTCCACTTT
abundance: once; v_gene: TRBV12-3/TRBV12-4; d_gene: .; j_gene: TRBJ2-5; CDR3aa: CASSSFETQYF; CDR3nt: TGTGCCAGCAGTTCTTTTGAGACCCAGTACTTC
abundance: .; v_gene: TRBV5-4; d_gene: .; j_gene: TRBJ2-1; CDR3aa: CASSFRDKTYNEQFF; CDR3nt: TGTGCCAGCAGCTTCCGGGACAAGACCTACAATGAGCAGTTCTTC
abundance: once; v_gene: TRBV6-6; d_gene: TRBD1; j_gene: TRBJ1-4; CDR3aa: CASSDRGGEKLFF; CDR3nt: TGTGCCAGCAGCGACAGGGGTGGTGAAAAACTGTTTTTT
abundance: .; v_gene: TRBV10-3; d_gene: TRBD2; j_gene: TRBJ2-1; CDR3aa: CAISERGLAGGYEQFF; CDR3nt: TGTGCCATCAGTGAGCGTGGACTAGCGGGAGGCTATGAGCAGTTCTTC
abundance: .; v_gene: TRBV2; d_gene: TRBD2; j_gene: TRBJ2-2; CDR3aa: CASSVPSGGSGTGELFF; CDR3nt: TGTGCCAGCAGTGTCCCTAGCGGGGGCTCGGGGACCGGGGAGCTGTTTTTT
abundance: .; v_gene: TRBV11-2; d_gene: TRBD1; j_gene: TRBJ1-2; CDR3aa: CASSPQGAVRGYTF; CDR3nt: TGTGCCAGCAGCCCCCAGGGGGCCGTTAGGGGCTACACCTTC
abundance: .; v_gene: TRBV5-1; d_gene: .; j_gene: TRBJ2-5; CDR3aa: CASSLGQSSETQYF; CDR3nt: TGCGCCAGCAGCTTGGGACAGTCCTCTGAGACCCAGTACTTC
abundance: once; v_gene: TRBV24-1; d_gene: .; j_gene: TRBJ2-7; CDR3aa: CATFIHQGILYEQYF; CDR3nt: TGTGCCACCTTTATCCACCAGGGAATTCTCTACGAGCAGTACTTC
abundance: medium-sized; v_gene: TRBV11-2; d_gene: .; j_gene: TRBJ2-7; CDR3aa: CASSLAFFEGEVHEQYF; CDR3nt: TGTGCCAGCAGCCTCGCCTTTTTTGAGGGGGAAGTCCACGAGCAGTACTTC
abundance: .; v_gene: TRBV30; d_gene: .; j_gene: TRBJ1-1; CDR3aa: CAWSRRSIRDTEAFF; CDR3nt: TGTGCCTGGAGTCGGAGGTCCATTCGGGACACTGAAGCTTTCTTT
abundance: .; v_gene: TRBV7-9; d_gene: TRBD1; j_gene: TRBJ1-6; CDR3aa: CASSPGQGNSPLHF; CDR3nt: TGTGCCAGCAGCCCGGGACAGGGTAATTCACCCCTCCACTTT
abundance: once; v_gene: TRBV5-1; d_gene: TRBD1; j_gene: TRBJ1-1; CDR3aa: CASSPRTGENTEAFF; CDR3nt: TGCGCCAGCAGCCCCCGGACAGGGGAGAACACTGAAGCTTTCTTT
abundance: .; v_gene: TRBV7-9; d_gene: .; j_gene: TRBJ1-6; CDR3aa: CASSLTGFNSPLHF; CDR3nt: TGTGCCAGCAGCCTCACAGGGTTTAATTCACCCCTCCACTTT